The 17 T cell receptor beta chains below all came from one sample that was sequenced in a study of Graves' ophthalmopathy and Graves' hyperthyroidism. For repertoire sequencing, the TCR beta CDR3 regions were amplified from RNA transcripts. HTBI primers served in a first-round RT-PCR, which a second-round multiplex PCR followed. Using its own MiXCR run on the multiplex PCR reads, TCRdb lists one record per CDR3 protein. This sample yields hundreds of thousands of distinct CDR3 sequences, of which roughly 40% are seen a single time; approximately 43% belongs to the top ten. The specimen was peripheral blood. These receptors were taken from an adult man with Graves' ophthalmopathy.

This clonotype has just a few counts. The chain has TRBV14 and TRBJ1-6; 10 bases match TRBD1. After removal of 4 bases from V and 6 bases from J, the junction contained 6 bases not matched to a gene. The CDR3 has 16 amino acids. The germline V gene has CDR1 SGHDN and CDR2 FVKESK. CDR3 in amino acids: CASSLRQGAGNSPLHF. The CDR3 DNA reads TGTGCCAGCAGCCTTCGACAGGGGGCGGGTAATTCACCCCTCCACTTT.

This chain's CDR3 is CASSVWAEETQYF. DNA for the CDR3: TGTGCCAGCAGCGTATGGGCAGAAGAGACCCAGTACTTC. The rearrangement uses TRBV7-9 and TRBJ2-5; D not certain. The CDR3 runs 13 residues. Germline V gives CDR1 SEHNR, CDR2 FQNEAQ (reference sequence). Trimming cost V 5 bases and J 3 bases, with 10 bases left between them. Filled out from reference TRBV7-9 and TRBJ2-5, the complete variable domain reads DTGVSQNPRHKITKRGQNVTFRCDPISEHNRLYWYRQTLGQGPEFLTYFQNEAQLEKSRLLSDRFSAERPKGSFSTLEIQRTEQGDSAMYLCASSVWAEETQYFGPGTRLLVL.

At least ten counts were recorded for this clonotype. The chain couples TRBV9 to TRBJ2-5, with a tentative D call TRBD1 (5 bases). Deletions cut 0 bases from V and 5 bases from J, with 14 bases between. There are 15 residues in the CDR3. Germline CDR1 is SGDLS and CDR2 is YYNGEE. The CDR3 sequence is CASSVAATETETQYF. CDR3 coding DNA: TGTGCCAGCAGCGTAGCAGCGACAGAAACGGAGACCCAGTACTTC.

The chain recombines TRBV11-2 with TRBJ2-7; TRBD2 aligns across 9 bases. Germline CDR1 and CDR2: SGHAT and FQNNGV. V shed 4 bases and J 1 base; nucleotides not matched to a gene: 14. CDR3 length: 18 residues. The CDR3 DNA is TGTGCCAGCAGCTCCTCATACAAGGGGGGACTAGCTTCCTACGAGCAGTACTTC. It yields the protein CASSSSYKGGLASYEQYF.

A word on this clonotype: A junction boundary mismatches the germline segment, possibly from a read error. The CDR3 loop is CASSLRTGVGQETQYF. The CDR3, as DNA: TGTGCCAGCAGCCTCCGGACAGGAGTCGGCCAAGAGACCCAGTACTTC. The chain couples TRBV10-2 to TRBJ2-5, with 7 bases aligning to TRBD1. The CDR3 sequence is 16 residues long. CDR1 and CDR2 from the germline V gene are WSHSY and SAAADI.

This clonotype was counted ten times or more. CDR3 region: CSVEVQLDSYEQYF. The CDR3 DNA is TGCAGCGTTGAGGTACAGCTGGATTCCTACGAGCAGTACTTC. The genes are TRBV29-1 and TRBJ2-7; D remains unclear. V was cut by 3 bases and J by 1 base, with 13 bases left in between. There are 14 residues in the CDR3. Looked up from germline, CDR1 is SQVTM and CDR2 is ANQGSEA.

This clonotype was picked up many times. The rearrangement uses TRBV7-9 and TRBJ2-7, with TRBD1 matching over 12 bases. V was pared by 7 bases and J by 6 bases, with 7 bases of the junction left unmatched. Germline CDR1 is SEHNR and CDR2 is FQNEAQ (reference sequence). The CDR3 consists of 14 residues. The CDR3 DNA reads as TGTGCCAGCACTCCGGGACAGGGGGCTGTCGAGCAGTACTTC. It encodes CASTPGQGAVEQYF.

This clonotype has only a few counts. The chain links TRBV20-1 to TRBJ2-7; 10 bases are shared with TRBD2. The CDR3 is 13 amino acids. Germline V CDR1 and CDR2: DFQATT, SNEGSKA (reference sequence). Losses at the gene ends were 5 bases for V and 2 bases for J; bases not matched to a gene: 3. Here the CDR3 DNA reads TGCAGTGCTGAAACTAGCGGGACCTACGAGCAGTACTTC. Translating gives CSAETSGTYEQYF.

V gene TRBV25-1 combines with J gene TRBJ1-2; a possible D gene is TRBD1 (6 bases). Germline CDR1 MGHDK, CDR2 SYGVNS. The CDR3 loop spans 14 amino acids. The V and J ends lost 1 base and 6 bases respectively, with 12 bases between them. The CDR3 region is CASSESRRGNGYTF. CDR3 DNA sequence: TGTGCCAGCAGTGAATCGCGTAGGGGGAATGGCTACACCTTC.

This clonotype was seen at least ten times. The V gene is TRBV7-6, the J gene TRBJ2-6; perhaps TRBD1 as D (6 bases). Germline V gene lookup returns CDR1 SGHVS and CDR2 FNYEAQ. Trimming removed 2 bases at V and 4 bases at J, with 12 bases between. The CDR3 is 16 amino acids. The CDR3, as DNA: TGTGCCAGCAGCTTATCAACAGGGACCGGGGCCAACGTCCTGACTTTC. It is translated as CASSLSTGTGANVLTF.

On this clonotype itself: It is likely a read error, because the conserved phenylalanine at the end of the CDR3 is missing. The V gene is TRBV19, the J gene TRBJ1-2; the match to TRBD1 covers 7 bases. The V and J ends lost 5 bases and 2 bases, in that order; junction bases with no gene match: 5. Germline loops: CDR1 LNHDA, CDR2 SQIVND (reference sequence). This CDR3 spans 14 amino acids. The CDR3 DNA reads as TGTGCCAGTAGTGTCACAGGGGACAACTATGGCTACACCCTC. Protein product: CASSVTGDNYGYTL.

This chain joins TRBV20-1 and TRBJ1-6; D is ambiguous. This CDR3 contains 16 residues. Germline CDR1 DFQATT, CDR2 SNEGSKA (reference sequence). Deletions cut 6 bases from V and 11 bases from J, with 26 bases between. CDR3 sequence: CSAPTWSAPSDTPLHF. Here the CDR3 DNA reads TGCAGTGCCCCCACATGGTCGGCCCCGTCTGATACACCCCTCCACTTT.

This clonotype was observed at least ten times. This chain links TRBV29-1 with TRBJ1-6; 9 positions agree with TRBD1. CDR1 is SQVTM and CDR2 is ANQGSEA in the germline V gene. Trimming at V came to 6 bases and at J to 2 bases, leaving 5 bases not matched to a gene. The CDR3 length is 15 residues. DNA for the CDR3: TGCAGCGTGATCGACAGGGGGGCCTATAATTCACCCCTCCACTTT. As protein: CSVIDRGAYNSPLHF.

This clonotype was counted a few times. V usage is TRBV20-1 and J usage is TRBJ2-7, with 7 bases identical to TRBD1. J gave up 1 base and V 6 bases, and 6 bases lay outside the gene matches. Looked up from germline, CDR1 is DFQATT and CDR2 is SNEGSKA (reference sequence). CDR3 length: 13 residues. The DNA of the CDR3 is TGCAGTGCGGCAGACAGGGAGTCCTACGAGCAGTACTTC. The encoded protein is CSAADRESYEQYF.

This chain uses TRBV11-1 with TRBJ2-5, with D perhaps matching TRBD2 (5 bases). The length of the CDR3 is 17 residues. Trimming took 1 base from V and 1 from J, leaving 16 bases between them. Germline V gives CDR1 SGHAT, CDR2 FQDESV (reference sequence). The CDR3 sequence is CASSLEIATGIQETQYF. For the CDR3, the DNA is TGTGCCAGCAGCTTAGAGATAGCTACCGGGATCCAAGAGACCCAGTACTTC.

As concerns this clonotype: Relative to the germline gene, one junction end is altered; a read error may explain this. The chain joins TRBV5-5 to TRBJ2-5; TRBD1 is a possible D gene (5 bases). Germline loops: CDR1 SGHKS, CDR2 YYEKEE (reference sequence). The CDR3 has 13 residues. The CDR3 nucleotides read TGCGCCAGCAGCGTGGGGCAGGGCCAGCCCCAGTACTTC. Residues: CASSVGQGQPQYF. Filled out from reference TRBV5-5 and TRBJ2-5, the complete variable domain reads DAGVTQSPTHLIKTRGQQVTLRCSPISGHKSVSWYQQVLGQGPQFIFQYYEKEERGRGNFPDRFSARQFPNYSSELNVNALLLGDSALYLCASSVGQGQPQYFGPGTRLLVL.

This chain links TRBV5-1 with TRBJ2-5; TRBD2 might be the D (5 bases). V was cut by 4 bases and J by 2 bases, with 9 bases left in between. CDR1 and CDR2 (germline): SGHRS, YFSETQ. The CDR3 has 13 residues. CDR3 coding DNA: TGCGCCAGCAGCCGACTACCACAAGAGACCCAGTACTTC. It specifies CASSRLPQETQYF.